This T cell receptor beta chain was captured by sequencing in a study of shared clonotypes between healthy human individuals (dated by TCRdb to 2018 to 2020). In terms of the full investigation: The cohort comprised a couple of women and a few men aged 18 to 49 years. To estimate repertoire size and how much clonotype sharing occurs between individuals, the study deeply sequenced the blood TCR repertoires of several healthy adults. For each donor, CD4 naive and CD4 memory were each given three plates, CD8 naive was given two plates, and CD8 memory was given one plate. Different laboratories and diverse techniques were used to prepare libraries and sequence TCR repertoires, to increase sequencing depth and limit assay-specific biases. Per donor, leukapheresis produced somewhere between about 0.9 and 9.5 billion PBMCs. Results and caveats for the whole study, not just this receptor: Pairwise subsampling indicated that sequencing depth was expected to affect the degree of clonotype sharing among donors. Clonotypes shared by all four sorted-subset donors showed higher generation probabilities than non-shared clonotypes. The genetic and exposure-history diversity represented was limited by the small number of donors. Sampling was limited to blood, and TCR repertoires in tissue likely differ from TCR repertoires in blood. Estimated clonotype richness was generally larger for naive than for memory subsets. Sharing across a few donors was observed for approximately 4.6% of naive CD4, 3.5% of naive CD8, over 2% of memory CD4, and less than 0.45% of memory CD8 clonotypes. Even with the large sequencing depth, rarefaction of the sorted-subset datasets indicated that sequencing was incomplete.

CD8 naive samples were CD45RO-negative cells positively selected for CCR7, giving a CD45RA+CCR7+ population that excluded TemRA cells. The donors were healthy, HIV-negative adults who had no recently reported acute infections or vaccinations. All donors were Caucasian adults living in Nashville, Tennessee, USA. Blood was collected by leukapheresis, and PBMCs were isolated by Ficoll-Histopaque density gradient centrifugation and then cryopreserved in liquid nitrogen vapor phase. Analytical flow cytometry was used to check the purity and quantity of each magnetically sorted T cell population. Genomic DNA was isolated from each sorted fraction and quantified by UV absorbance on a Nanodrop 2000c. CDR1 and CDR2, per the germline V gene, are SGHRS and YFSETQ. The CDR3 starts with the cysteine, ends with the phenylalanine, and has 15 residues. Of all the DNA, just the CDR3 is kept, 45 bases in frame from base 1. Germline trimming amounts to 2 bases on V and 3 bases on J, with 3 as the count of junction bases outside the gene matches.

Concerning this clone itself: Its antigen is still unknown. No quality values exist for individual bases; no much larger clone is one base distant.

Using the deep immunoSEQ assay, multiplex PCR amplified TCR CDR3 regions from genomic DNA. Genomic DNA extracted from each cell subset was distributed evenly over all wells of several immunoSEQ 96-well plates, and each plate served as one replicate. Each replicate PCR for sorted subsets received approximately 220 ng genomic DNA, equal to about 30,000 T cell genomes. Purified libraries were quantified with a Qubit 3.0 fluorometer, sized on a Bioanalyzer 2100, and re-quantified with the KAPA Library Quantification kit. Every immunoSEQ 96-well plate was sequenced on a separate single-read 150-cycle Illumina NextSeq 550 flow cell. From the authors' description of their analysis: The immunoSEQ output contained only junctional sequences without quality scores, so filtering could not match that applied to full-length reads. Sequences were annotated with PyIR, a Python wrapper for IgBLAST v1.9, using IMGT germline references to assign V/J genes and CDR3. Any read was removed if the V/J assignment was weak (E-value above 1e-6), the CDR3 was missing, or the read contained stop codons, out-of-frame junctions, or ambiguous translated residues. A V3J clonotype was defined by an identical inferred V gene, J gene, and CDR3 amino acid sequence. The percentage overlap between two repertoires was calculated by dividing the number of shared unique clonotypes by the size of the smaller repertoire. Repertoire richness was assessed with RTK rarefaction, the Chao1 estimator, and Recon v2.1 estimates of unobserved clonotypes. For all TCRbeta clonotypes obtained by the gDNA method from a few donors, generation probabilities were computed with OLGA. In its TCRdb copy, this immuneACCESS table keeps in-frame sequences only and misses some clones. Where compared with another copy, unresolved V genes explain less than half of these, and the others have no known cause. V, J and clone size were drawn from that table, and D and trimming were deduced from the DNA. The sample data list some 740,000 clones, and over 90% of these were observed just once. The ten largest clones add up to 24% of the sample.

The source is a man aged 30 to 39 in good health. Rearrangement joined TRBV5-1 to TRBJ2-7; 12 middle bases align to TRBD2. Sequences were obtained from naive CD8+ T cells sorted from blood. Sample cell subset or site, as interpreted from the label and publication: CD45RA+CCR7+. The sequenced DNA: TGCGCCAGCAGCTTCCTAGCGGGAGGGGGCTACGAGCAGTACTTC. This encodes CASSFLAGGGYEQYF.